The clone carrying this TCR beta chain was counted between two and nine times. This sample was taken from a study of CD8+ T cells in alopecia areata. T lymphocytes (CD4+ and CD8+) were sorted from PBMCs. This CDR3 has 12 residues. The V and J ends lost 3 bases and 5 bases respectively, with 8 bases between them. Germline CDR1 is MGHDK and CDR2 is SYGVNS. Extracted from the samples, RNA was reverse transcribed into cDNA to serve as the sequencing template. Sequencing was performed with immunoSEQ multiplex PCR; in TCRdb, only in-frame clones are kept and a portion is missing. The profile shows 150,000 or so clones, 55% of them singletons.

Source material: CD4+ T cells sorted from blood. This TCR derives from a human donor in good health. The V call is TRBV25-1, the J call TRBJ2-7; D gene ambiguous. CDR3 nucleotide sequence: TGTGCCAGCAGTGATACTCGGAACGAGCAGTACTTC. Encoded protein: CASSDTRNEQYF.